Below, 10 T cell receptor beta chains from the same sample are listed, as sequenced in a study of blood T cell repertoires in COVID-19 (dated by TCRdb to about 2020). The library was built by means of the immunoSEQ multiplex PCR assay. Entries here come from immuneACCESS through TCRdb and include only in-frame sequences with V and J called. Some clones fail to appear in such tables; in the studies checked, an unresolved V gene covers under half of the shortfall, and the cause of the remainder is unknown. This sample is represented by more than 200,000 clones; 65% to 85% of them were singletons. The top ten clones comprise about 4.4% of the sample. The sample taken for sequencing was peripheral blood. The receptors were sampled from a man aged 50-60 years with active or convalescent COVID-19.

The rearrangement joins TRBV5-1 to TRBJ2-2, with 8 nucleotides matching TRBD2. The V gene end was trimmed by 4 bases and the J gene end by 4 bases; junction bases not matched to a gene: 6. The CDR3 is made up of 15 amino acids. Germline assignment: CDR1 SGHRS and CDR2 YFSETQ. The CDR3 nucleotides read TGCGCCAGCAGCCAGGGACTAGTTGGCACCGGGGAGCTGTTTTTT. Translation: CASSQGLVGTGELFF. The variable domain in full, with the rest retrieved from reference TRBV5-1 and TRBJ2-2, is KAGVTQTPRYLIKTRGQQVTLSCSPISGHRSVSWYQQTPGQGLQFLFEYFSETQRNKGNFPGRFSGRQFSNSRSEMNVSTLELGDSALYLCASSQGLVGTGELFFGEGSRLTVL.

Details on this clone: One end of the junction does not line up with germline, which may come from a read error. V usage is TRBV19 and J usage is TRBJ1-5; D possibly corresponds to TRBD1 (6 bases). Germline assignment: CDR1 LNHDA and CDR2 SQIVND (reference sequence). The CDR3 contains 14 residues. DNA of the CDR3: TGTGCCCGTAGCCGGGGGGGGGCGAGGCAGCCCCAGCATTTT. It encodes CARSRGGARQPQHF.

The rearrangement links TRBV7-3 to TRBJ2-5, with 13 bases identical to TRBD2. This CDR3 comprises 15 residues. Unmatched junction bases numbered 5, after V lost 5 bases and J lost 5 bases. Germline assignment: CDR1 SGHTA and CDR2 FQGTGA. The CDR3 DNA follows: TGTGCCAGCAGCCCCGGGACTAGCGGGGTGGAGACCCAGTACTTC. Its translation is CASSPGTSGVETQYF.

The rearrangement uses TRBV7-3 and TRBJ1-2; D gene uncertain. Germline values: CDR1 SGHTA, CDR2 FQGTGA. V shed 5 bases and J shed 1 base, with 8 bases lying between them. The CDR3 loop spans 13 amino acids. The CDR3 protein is CASSPGINYGYTF. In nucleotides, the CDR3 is TGTGCCAGCAGCCCGGGGATTAACTATGGCTACACCTTC.

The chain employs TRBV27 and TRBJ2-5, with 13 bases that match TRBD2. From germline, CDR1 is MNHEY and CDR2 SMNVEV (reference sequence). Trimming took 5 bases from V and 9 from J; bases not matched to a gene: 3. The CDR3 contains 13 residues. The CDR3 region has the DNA TGTGCCAGCAGTACTAGCGGGGGGGGTCCCCAGTACTTC. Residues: CASSTSGGGPQYF.

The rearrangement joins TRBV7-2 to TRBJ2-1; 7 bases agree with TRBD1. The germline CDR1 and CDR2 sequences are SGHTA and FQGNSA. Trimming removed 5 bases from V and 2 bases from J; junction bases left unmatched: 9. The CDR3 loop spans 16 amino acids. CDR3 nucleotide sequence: TGTGCCAGCAGCAGAGGGGGCACAGGCGCCTACAATGAGCAGTTCTTC. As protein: CASSRGGTGAYNEQFF.

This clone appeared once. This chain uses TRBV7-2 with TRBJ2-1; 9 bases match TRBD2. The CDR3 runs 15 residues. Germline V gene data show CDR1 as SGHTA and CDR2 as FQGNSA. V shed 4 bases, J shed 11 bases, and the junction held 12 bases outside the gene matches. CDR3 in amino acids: CASSSVAGDLGKQFF. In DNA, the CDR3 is TGTGCCAGCAGCTCGGTAGCGGGGGACCTCGGGAAGCAGTTCTTC.

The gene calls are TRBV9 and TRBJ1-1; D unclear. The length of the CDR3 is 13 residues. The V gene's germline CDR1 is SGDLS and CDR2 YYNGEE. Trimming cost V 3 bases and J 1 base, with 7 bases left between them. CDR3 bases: TGTGCCAGCAGCGCTGACACGAACACTGAAGCTTTCTTT. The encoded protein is CASSADTNTEAFF.

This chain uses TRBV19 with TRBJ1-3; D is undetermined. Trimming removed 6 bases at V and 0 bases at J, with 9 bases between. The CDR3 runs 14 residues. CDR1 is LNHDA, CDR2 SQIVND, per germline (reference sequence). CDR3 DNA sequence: TGTGCCAGTAGGAAAGGGAGCTCTGGAAACACCATATATTTT. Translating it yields CASRKGSSGNTIYF.

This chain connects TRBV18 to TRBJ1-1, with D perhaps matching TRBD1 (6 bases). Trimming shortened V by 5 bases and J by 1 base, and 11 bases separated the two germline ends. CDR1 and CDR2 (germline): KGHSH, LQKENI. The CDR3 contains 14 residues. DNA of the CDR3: TGTGCCAGCTCAGAGGGGGTTTCGAACACTGAAGCTTTCTTT. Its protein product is CASSEGVSNTEAFF.